The sequence of this T cell receptor (beta chain) was determined in a study of blood T cells in healthy people across ages. Through a sample-barcoded 5' primer and a J-beta primer mix, a second PCR was run for roughly 7 to 11 cycles. Every cDNA molecule bore a tag from a template-switch adaptor containing 12 random nucleotides. TCRdb called the 5' RACE reads again in MiXCR, with one record for every CDR3 protein. The profile shows some 940,000 distinct CDR3 sequences, just under 30% of them singletons. The CDR3 extends over 11 amino acids. Germline assignment: CDR1 MDHEN and CDR2 SYDVKM. The same sample was also studied in work on T cells of mothers and their children. That source notes: The second PCR's M1S primer added sample barcodes and 2-4 random nucleotides.

The rearrangement joins TRBV28 to TRBJ1-6; unclear D gene. The clonotype was recovered from a woman between 40 and 55 years old in good health. Sequencing used blood. CDR3 bases: TGTGCTACAGAGGAGAATTCACCCCTCCACTTT. It yields the protein CATEENSPLHF.